These 28 T cell receptor beta chains were sequenced from one sample in a study of T cell responses to AZD1222 COVID-19 vaccine. Using immunoSEQ multiplex PCR, the repertoire was profiled, and TCRdb retains in-frame clones only, with some absent. The sample contains about 92,000 clones, around 89% of which appear only once. The input for sequencing was peripheral blood, taken on day 0 of AZD1222 vaccination. These receptors all come from an adult in good health.

This clone showed up just a few times. The rearrangement uses TRBV4-1 and TRBJ1-1; no reliable D call. Germline V CDR1 and CDR2: MGHRA, YSYEKL. This CDR3 region has 14 residues. Deletions cut 1 base from V and 4 bases from J, with 10 bases between. CDR3 bases: TGCGCCAGCAGCCAAGTTCAGGAGGCCACTGAAGCTTTCTTT. This codes for CASSQVQEATEAFF.

The chain combines TRBV5-8 with TRBJ1-5; D not resolved. The CDR3 loop spans 15 amino acids. Per the germline V gene, CDR1 is SGHTS and CDR2 is YDEGEE. The V and J ends lost 4 bases and 4 bases respectively, with 15 bases between them. CDR3 nucleotides: TGTGCCAGCAGCCTTTTCTACGTTTCAAATCAGCCCCAGCATTTT. Its translation: CASSLFYVSNQPQHF. Drawing the rest from reference TRBV5-8 and TRBJ1-5, the complete variable domain is EAGVTQSPTHLIKTRGQQATLRCSPISGHTSVYWYQQALGLGLQFLLWYDEGEERNRGNFPPRFSGRQFPNYSSELNVNALELEDSALYLCASSLFYVSNQPQHFGDGTRLSIL.

J is TRBJ1-3 and V is TRBV18, with a weak D call TRBD1 (5 bases). V was clipped by 3 bases and J by 9 bases, with 21 bases between them. This CDR3 is built from 16 residues. Germline CDR1 KGHSH, CDR2 LQKENI. The CDR3 nucleotides read TGTGCCAGCTCACCGGCCAGCACAGGACAATTCGGCACCATATATTTT. Protein: CASSPASTGQFGTIYF.

A single count supports this clone. This rearrangement joins TRBV5-4 to TRBJ1-3; D unclear. Trimming cost V 6 bases and J 2 bases, with 9 bases left between them. CDR3 length: 13 residues. The V gene's germline CDR1 is SGHNT and CDR2 YYREEE (reference sequence). DNA for the CDR3: TGTGCCAGCACCACTGAGACTGGAAACACCATATATTTT. Protein: CASTTETGNTIYF.

The chain recombines TRBV3-1 (or the pseudogene TRBV3-2) with TRBJ1-1; D is uncertain. Germline V gene lookup returns CDR1 LGHDT and CDR2 YNNKEL (reference sequence). This CDR3 has 12 residues. Trimming cost V 7 bases and J 8 bases, with 14 bases left between them. CDR3 loop: CASNHGGVEAFF. The CDR3 DNA follows: TGTGCCAGCAATCACGGCGGAGTAGAAGCTTTCTTT.

This clone was found once. The chain is built from TRBV10-3 and TRBJ2-5; a weak D match, TRBD2 (5 bases). The V end was cut by 6 bases, the J end by 1 base, with 9 bases between. There are 13 residues in the CDR3. The germline V gene encodes CDR1 ENHRY and CDR2 SYGVKD. The DNA of the CDR3 is TGTGCCATCAGCCGGGGTCCCCAAGAGACCCAGTACTTC. Its translation: CAISRGPQETQYF.

The genes are TRBV5-1 and TRBJ1-5; D is unresolved. CDR3 length: 11 residues. The V gene lost 0 bases and the J gene lost 6 bases, with 1 base spanning the gap. CDR1 and CDR2 (germline): SGHRS, YFSETQ. The CDR3 spells CASSLAQPQHF. The CDR3 DNA follows: TGCGCCAGCAGCTTGGCTCAGCCCCAGCATTTT.

The V gene is TRBV3-1 (or the pseudogene TRBV3-2), the J gene TRBJ1-1; 7 nucleotides line up with TRBD1. The V segment lost 4 bases and the J segment 8 bases; nucleotides outside the gene matches: 10. The CDR3 length is 14 residues. The V gene's germline CDR1 is LGHDT and CDR2 YNNKEL (reference sequence). The CDR3 nucleotides read TGTGCCAGCAGCCGAGTCGTAGGGGGCGGAGAAGCTTTCTTT. The encoded protein is CASSRVVGGGEAFF.

The chain joins TRBV28 to TRBJ1-1; 10 nucleotides match TRBD1. The junction had 17 bases not matched to a gene; V was cut back by 5 bases and J by 2 bases. The CDR3 is 19 residues long. Per germline, CDR1 MDHEN and CDR2 SYDVKM. As DNA, the CDR3 is TGTGCCAGCAGTCGGGCCGGGACAGGGGCCTTCAGAATAAACACTGAAGCTTTCTTT. Translated, it gives CASSRAGTGAFRINTEAFF.

The CDR3 coding sequence is TGTGCCAGCAGCGCGAGACAGGGTTGGGACTCTGGAAACACCATATATTTT. It encodes CASSARQGWDSGNTIYF. This sequence joins TRBV7-6 and TRBJ1-3, with TRBD1 matching 7 bases. CDR3 length: 17 amino acids. CDR1 is SGHVS, CDR2 FNYEAQ, per germline. J gave up 0 bases and V 5 bases, and 10 bases lay outside the gene matches.

The chain employs TRBV6-2 or TRBV6-3 and TRBJ2-2, with 9 bases fitting TRBD2. Per germline, CDR1 MNHEY and CDR2 SVGEGT. This CDR3 comprises 15 residues. With 3 bases clipped from V and 6 bases from J, the junction kept 5 bases outside the gene matches. CDR3 in amino acids: CASSYRRGGPGELFF. As DNA, the CDR3 is TGTGCCAGCAGTTATCGGCGGGGGGGCCCCGGGGAGCTGTTTTTT.

This chain uses TRBV18 with TRBJ1-5, with 11 bases lining up with TRBD1. The CDR3 length is 16 residues. The V and J ends lost 3 bases and 9 bases, in that order; junction bases with no gene match: 10. From germline, CDR1 is KGHSH and CDR2 LQKENI. In DNA, the CDR3 is TGTGCCAGCTCACCTTATGGGACAGGGGGGTATGGGCCCCAGCATTTT. It specifies CASSPYGTGGYGPQHF. The whole variable domain, remainder taken from reference TRBV18 and TRBJ1-5, is NAGVMQNPRHLVRRRGQEARLRCSPMKGHSHVYWYRQLPEEGLKFMVYLQKENIIDESGMPKERFSAEFPKEGPSILRIQQVVRGDSAAYFCASSPYGTGGYGPQHFGDGTRLSIL.

The chain couples TRBV6-6 to TRBJ1-1, with TRBD1 identical over 7 bases. This CDR3 region has 13 residues. After removal of 8 bases from V and 4 bases from J, the junction contained 7 bases not matched to a gene. Per germline, CDR1 MNHNY and CDR2 SVGAGI (reference sequence). The CDR3 DNA is TGTGCCAGCGGAAAGGACAGGCCCACTGAAGCTTTCTTT. Translation gives CASGKDRPTEAFF.

This clone was seen once. The genes are TRBV6-5 and TRBJ1-2; D may be TRBD1 (5 bases). The CDR3 loop spans 13 amino acids. The V and J ends lost 2 bases and 13 bases respectively, with 17 bases between them. Germline V gene data show CDR1 as MNHEY and CDR2 as SVGAGI. The CDR3 DNA reads TGTGCCAGCAGTTACCAAGATGCAGGGCCCCTCACCTTC. Protein product: CASSYQDAGPLTF.

The chain uses TRBV27 and TRBJ1-1; D remains ambiguous. With 1 base removed from V and 7 bases from J, the gap between germline ends came to 7 bases. The CDR3 totals 12 residues. From germline, CDR1 is MNHEY and CDR2 SMNVEV (reference sequence). The CDR3 region has the DNA TGTGCCAGCAGTTTATTACGGGGTGAAGCTTTCTTT. Translated, it gives CASSLLRGEAFF.

V and J are TRBV11-2 and TRBJ2-5, with 7 bases identical to TRBD2. The junction had 12 bases not matched to a gene; V was cut back by 6 bases and J by 2 bases. Germline V gene lookup returns CDR1 SGHAT and CDR2 FQNNGV. This CDR3 spans 16 amino acids. The CDR3 region has the DNA TGTGCCAGCAGTCCAAACTTAGCGGGCGGACAAGAGACCCAGTACTTC. Protein product: CASSPNLAGGQETQYF.

The genes are TRBV20-1 and TRBJ1-4; D not certain. CDR1 DFQATT and CDR2 SNEGSKA come from the germline V gene (reference sequence). The CDR3 sequence is 11 residues long. The V end lost 3 bases, the J end lost 8 bases, and 7 bases lay between the germline ends. DNA of the CDR3: TGCAGTGCTAGTCGGGGAGAAAAACTGTTTTTT. This sequence encodes CSASRGEKLFF.

This chain connects TRBV5-5 to TRBJ1-4; 11 bases line up with TRBD1. The CDR3 is made up of 15 amino acids. With 4 bases clipped from V and 8 bases from J, the junction kept 7 bases outside the gene matches. Germline values: CDR1 SGHKS, CDR2 YYEKEE (reference sequence). The CDR3 DNA follows: TGTGCCAGCAGCCCCGGACAGGGGGCGGCCGAAAAACTGTTTTTT. The encoded protein is CASSPGQGAAEKLFF. Filled out from reference TRBV5-5 and TRBJ1-4, the complete variable domain reads DAGVTQSPTHLIKTRGQQVTLRCSPISGHKSVSWYQQVLGQGPQFIFQYYEKEERGRGNFPDRFSARQFPNYSSELNVNALLLGDSALYLCASSPGQGAAEKLFFGSGTQLSVL.

V gene TRBV19 combines with J gene TRBJ2-7, with TRBD1 identical over 9 bases. The germline gives CDR1 LNHDA, CDR2 SQIVND (reference sequence). The J segment lost 3 bases and the V segment lost 6 bases, leaving 6 bases of the junction unmatched. This CDR3 comprises 14 residues. CDR3: CASRQGAGNYEQYF. As DNA, the CDR3 is TGTGCCAGTAGACAGGGGGCTGGGAACTACGAGCAGTACTTC.

The chain recombines TRBV9 with TRBJ2-7; D possibly corresponds to TRBD1 (6 bases). Trimming took off 3 bases at V and 0 bases at J, with 10 bases between the two ends. Germline CDR1 and CDR2: SGDLS and YYNGEE. This CDR3 has 14 amino acids. As DNA, the CDR3 is TGTGCCAGCAGCGGGGGGCACAACTCCTACGAGCAGTACTTC. This gives the protein CASSGGHNSYEQYF.

A single count supports this clone. The chain uses TRBV27 and TRBJ1-1, with 9 bases lining up with TRBD1. V lost 4 bases to trimming and J lost 6 bases; unmatched junction nucleotides: 9. Germline CDR1 MNHEY, CDR2 SMNVEV (reference sequence). The CDR3 contains 15 residues. The CDR3 protein is CASSYMGTGSAEAFF. For the CDR3, the DNA is TGTGCCAGCAGTTATATGGGGACAGGGTCGGCTGAAGCTTTCTTT.

This chain uses TRBV28 with TRBJ1-1; D is ambiguous. CDR3 length equals 13 residues. Germline values: CDR1 MDHEN, CDR2 SYDVKM. V was shortened by 2 bases and J by 7 bases, with 11 bases between the two germline ends. The CDR3 region has the DNA TGTGCCAGCAGTTTACCCAATCGGGGTGAAGCTTTCTTT. This encodes CASSLPNRGEAFF.

The rearrangement uses TRBV4-2 and TRBJ2-7; 8 positions match TRBD2. The CDR3 length is 18 residues. The V segment lost 4 bases and the J segment 1 base; nucleotides outside the gene matches: 15. Germline assignment: CDR1 LGHNA and CDR2 YNFKEQ. For the CDR3, the DNA is TGTGCCAGCAGCCGCCCAACATCCGGGGGGGCCGGGTCCTACGAGCAGTACTTC. This encodes CASSRPTSGGAGSYEQYF.

The chain links TRBV12-3 or TRBV12-4 to TRBJ1-1; no definite D call. Between the trimmed V and J ends, which lost 5 bases and 7 bases, there was a span of 11 bases. The CDR3 runs 12 residues. CDR3 nucleotides: TGTGCCAGCAGTAAAGCCCTCAGTGAAGCTTTCTTT. Residues: CASSKALSEAFF.

The rearrangement links TRBV2 to TRBJ1-6, with D possibly being TRBD1 (6 bases). Germline loops: CDR1 SNHLY, CDR2 FYNNEI. CDR3 length equals 13 residues. The germline V and J ends were trimmed by 3 bases and 10 bases, with 10 bases remaining between them. CDR3 region: CASSDRGTSPLHF. CDR3 DNA: TGTGCCAGCAGTGACAGGGGTACCTCACCCCTCCACTTT.

The gene calls are TRBV11-2 and TRBJ2-7; D might be TRBD2 (5 bases). Germline CDR1 reads SGHAT; CDR2 reads FQNNGV. V was shortened by 3 bases and J by 4 bases, with 22 bases between the two germline ends. The CDR3 is made up of 17 amino acids. The CDR3, as DNA: TGTGCCAGCAGCTTTCGTGGGGAGTCTATTGGGCTGTACGAGCAGTACTTC. It encodes CASSFRGESIGLYEQYF.

The rearrangement joins TRBV3-1 (or the pseudogene TRBV3-2) to TRBJ2-1; maybe TRBD2 (6 bases). CDR1 is LGHDT and CDR2 is YNNKEL in the germline V gene (reference sequence). V lost 0 bases, J lost 1 base, and 16 bases lay in between. This CDR3 spans 18 amino acids. CDR3 bases: TGTGCCAGCAGCCAAGAGAGGAGGGGTCTTGAATCCTACAATGAGCAGTTCTTC. Amino acid sequence: CASSQERRGLESYNEQFF.

The chain has TRBV29-1 and TRBJ2-7; the match to TRBD1 covers 8 bases. The CDR3 contains 13 residues. CDR1 and CDR2 (germline): SQVTM, ANQGSEA. J lost 3 bases, V lost 8 bases, and 9 bases had no gene match. CDR3 region: CSMRTGQSYEQYF. CDR3 nucleotide sequence: TGCAGCATGAGGACAGGGCAAAGCTACGAGCAGTACTTC.